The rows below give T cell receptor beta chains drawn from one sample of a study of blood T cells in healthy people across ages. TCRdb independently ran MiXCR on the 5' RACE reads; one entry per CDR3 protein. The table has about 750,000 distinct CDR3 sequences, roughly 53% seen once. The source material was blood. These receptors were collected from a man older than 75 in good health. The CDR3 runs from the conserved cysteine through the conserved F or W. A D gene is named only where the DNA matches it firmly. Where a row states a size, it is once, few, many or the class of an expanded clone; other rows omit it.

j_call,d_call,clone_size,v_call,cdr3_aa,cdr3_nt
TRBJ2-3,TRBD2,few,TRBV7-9,CASSPLAGGPEHRYAYF,TGTGCCAGCAGCCCACTAGCGGGAGGGCCCGAGCACAGATACGCGTATTTT
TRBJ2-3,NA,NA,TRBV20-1,CSARVRGGIDTQYF,TGCAGTGCTAGAGTCAGGGGCGGGATAGATACGCAGTATTTT
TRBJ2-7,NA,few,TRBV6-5,CASSPAAYSYEQYF,TGTGCCAGCAGCCCAGCAGCGTATTCCTACGAGCAGTACTTC
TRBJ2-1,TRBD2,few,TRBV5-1,CASSPGLAGPGYNEQFF,TGCGCCAGCAGCCCCGGACTAGCGGGGCCCGGCTACAATGAGCAGTTCTTC
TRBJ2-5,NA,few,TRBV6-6,CASSLRGGIQETQYF,TGTGCCAGCAGTCTACGAGGAGGGATCCAAGAGACCCAGTACTTC
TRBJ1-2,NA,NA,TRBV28,CASSLYGGLGYTF,TGTGCCAGCAGTTTATACGGGGGTTTGGGCTACACCTTC
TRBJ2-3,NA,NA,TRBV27,CASNLPTDTQYF,TGTGCCAGCAATTTACCCACAGATACGCAGTATTTT
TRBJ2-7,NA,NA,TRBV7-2,CASSLAGSVNGYEQYF,TGTGCCAGCAGCTTAGCGGGGTCTGTGAACGGCTACGAGCAGTACTTC
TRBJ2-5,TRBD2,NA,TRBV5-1,CASSLSGRGAETQYF,TGCGCCAGCAGCCTAAGCGGGAGAGGGGCGGAGACCCAGTACTTC
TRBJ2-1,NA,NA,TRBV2,CASARSTLLPIEQFF,TGTGCCAGCGCCCGATCAACCCTCCTGCCCATTGAGCAGTTCTTC
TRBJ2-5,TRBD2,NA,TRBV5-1,CASSLVARGGEQYF,TGCGCCAGCAGCTTGGTGGCACGCGGGGGTGAGCAGTACTTC
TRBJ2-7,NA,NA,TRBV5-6,CASFGQSYEQYF,TGTGCCAGCTTTGGACAGAGCTACGAGCAGTACTTC
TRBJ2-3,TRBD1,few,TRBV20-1,CSAQGQGKGDTQYF,TGCAGTGCTCAAGGACAGGGAAAGGGAGATACGCAGTATTTT
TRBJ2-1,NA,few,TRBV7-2,CASSSQLSNEQFF,TGTGCCAGCAGCTCCCAACTTAGCAATGAGCAGTTCTTC
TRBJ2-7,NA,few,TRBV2,CASSDRTGGVGEQYF,TGTGCCAGCAGTGACCGGACAGGAGGGGTCGGCGAGCAGTACTTC
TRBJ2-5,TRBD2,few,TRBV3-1,CASSTDGLAGETQYF,TGTGCCAGCTCCACTGACGGACTAGCGGGCGAGACCCAGTACTTC
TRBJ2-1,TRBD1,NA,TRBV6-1,CASSGGGTGSNEQFF,TGTGCCAGCAGTGGAGGAGGGACAGGGAGTAATGAGCAGTTCTTC
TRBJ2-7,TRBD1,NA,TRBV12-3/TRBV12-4,CASRLGQVGDYEQYF,TGTGCCAGCAGGCTAGGACAGGTAGGGGACTACGAGCAGTACTTC
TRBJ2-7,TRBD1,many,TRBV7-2,CASSFGTGDEQYF,TGTGCCAGCAGCTTTGGGACAGGCGACGAGCAGTACTTC
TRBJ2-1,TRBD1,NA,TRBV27,CASSETTRGNEQFF,TGTGCCAGCAGCGAGACGACCAGGGGGAATGAGCAGTTCTTC
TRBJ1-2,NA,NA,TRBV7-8,CASSAVQGPNYGYTF,TGTGCCAGCAGTGCTGTACAGGGCCCGAACTATGGCTACACCTTC
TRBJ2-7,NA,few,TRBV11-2,CASSLGAGPPPYEQYF,TGTGCCAGCAGCTTAGGGGCCGGGCCTCCCCCTTACGAGCAGTACTTC
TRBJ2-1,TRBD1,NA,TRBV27,CASSSSQGASDNNEQFF,TGTGCCAGCAGTTCTTCACAGGGGGCCTCGGACAACAATGAGCAGTTCTTC
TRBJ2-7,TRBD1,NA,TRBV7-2,CASSLMGQKPYEQYF,TGTGCCAGCAGCTTAATGGGACAGAAGCCCTACGAGCAGTACTTC
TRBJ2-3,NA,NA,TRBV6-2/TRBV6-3,CASATSGIDAYF,TGTGCCAGTGCGACCTCCGGGATCGACGCGTATTTT
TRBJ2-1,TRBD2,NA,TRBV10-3,CAINPSGRDYNEQFF,TGTGCCATCAATCCTAGCGGGAGGGACTACAATGAGCAGTTCTTC
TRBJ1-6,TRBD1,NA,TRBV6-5,CASSSNRDSYDNSPLHF,TGTGCCAGCAGTTCTAACCGGGACAGTTACGATAATTCACCCCTCCACTTT
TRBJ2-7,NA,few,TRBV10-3,CAIREDGSYEQYF,TGTGCCATCAGAGAGGACGGCTCCTACGAGCAGTACTTC
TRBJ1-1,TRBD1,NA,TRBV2,CASSEDHRGNTEAFF,TGTGCCAGCAGTGAAGATCACAGGGGTAACACTGAAGCTTTCTTT
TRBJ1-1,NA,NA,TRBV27,CASKGHSNTEAFF,TGTGCCAGCAAGGGACACTCGAACACTGAAGCTTTCTTT
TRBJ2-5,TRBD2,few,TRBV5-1,CASSTDASGRARETQYF,TGCGCCAGCAGCACGGATGCTAGCGGGAGGGCCCGGGAGACCCAGTACTTC
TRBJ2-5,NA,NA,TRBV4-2,CASSHGRTVDGTQYF,TGTGCCAGCAGCCACGGTAGGACTGTCGATGGGACCCAGTACTTC
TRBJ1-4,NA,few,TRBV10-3,CAIRQAGEEKLFF,TGTGCCATCCGACAGGCAGGGGAAGAAAAACTGTTTTTT
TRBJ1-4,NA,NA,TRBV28,CASSLFGAVAVTNEKLFF,TGTGCCAGCAGTTTATTCGGGGCCGTGGCGGTGACTAATGAAAAACTGTTTTTT
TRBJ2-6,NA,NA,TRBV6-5,CASSYQRQAGANVLTF,TGTGCCAGCAGTTACCAAAGACAGGCTGGGGCCAACGTCCTGACTTTC
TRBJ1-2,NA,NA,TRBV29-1,CSVQIHQGYGYTF,TGCAGCGTCCAAATCCATCAAGGCTATGGCTACACCTTC
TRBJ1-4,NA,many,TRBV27,CASRGGGFEKLFF,TGTGCCAGCAGGGGGGGCGGTTTTGAAAAACTGTTTTTT
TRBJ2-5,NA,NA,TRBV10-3,CAIRREQETQYF,TGTGCCATCAGGAGGGAGCAAGAGACCCAGTACTTC
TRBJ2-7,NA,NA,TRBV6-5,CASSYSLESLYEQYF,TGTGCCAGCAGTTACTCCCTAGAAAGTCTGTACGAGCAGTACTTC
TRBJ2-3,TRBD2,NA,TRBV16,CASSHGLAGPKDTQYF,TGTGCCAGCAGCCACGGACTAGCGGGACCTAAAGATACGCAGTATTTT
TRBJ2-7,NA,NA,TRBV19,CASSMSVNKDDYEQYF,TGTGCCAGTAGTATGAGCGTGAACAAGGATGACTACGAGCAGTACTTC
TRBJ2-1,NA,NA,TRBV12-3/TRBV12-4,CASTPPGGDEQFF,TGTGCCAGCACCCCACCTGGAGGGGATGAGCAGTTCTTC
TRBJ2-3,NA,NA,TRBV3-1,CASSRGNRYAYF,TGTGCCAGCAGCCGGGGAAACAGATACGCGTATTTT